The source of this T cell receptor (beta chain) is a study of human T cells and chemical hapten exposure (dated by TCRdb to the early 2020s). Notes on the research overall: For sensitization, 2% DPC in acetone was applied to a roughly 2 cm by roughly 2 cm area of upper inner arm skin. The study tracked peripheral blood TCR repertoire changes in vivo during primary and secondary sensitization to the hapten diphenylcyclopropenone (DPC) in alopecia patients. Throughout the study period of around 25 weeks, patients also received therapeutic DPC doses to the scalp every week. The patient cohort, mostly female, included alopecia areata with under or over 50% scalp involvement, alopecia totalis and alopecia universalis. Blood was sampled from patients pre-sensitization (week 0) and at 2, 6 and about 24 weeks after DPC sensitization. Twenty-nine alopecia patients provided blood for TCR sequencing at one to four time points (pre-sensitization, 2, 6 and 24 weeks). Patch testing on the upper back used Finn chambers containing 0.01% DPC, with scoring done after 6 days according to International Contact Dermatitis Research Group standards. Libraries were pooled for sequencing, and per-sample TCR yields varied mainly because of small differences in library volumes within the pool.

This clonotype has ten or more counts. No cognate antigen has been identified for it. Nothing much larger sits one base from this clone, and base qualities are not available. What the study reported, not specific to this receptor: Patch test score was positively correlated with the number of PT1 expanded TCRs, with significance at thresholds 8, 16 and 32 but not at 4. Repeated subsampling changed both the strength of the expansion versus patch-test correlation and the threshold at which the correlation became significant. The number of TCRs above 1 in 1000 frequency did not change with DPC sensitization; there was no evidence of global repertoire structure alterations. All patients had alopecia, a presumed autoimmune disease, so their immune response might differ from that of healthy individuals. Significantly more large CDR3 similarity clusters were formed by expanded TCRs than by pre-sensitization or healthy control sets, consistent with antigen-driven responses.

The library was obtained by RACE. Sequencing relied on a NextSeq 500. During library preparation, unique molecular identifiers were attached to individual cDNA molecules so that TCRs could be counted in a quantitative, reproducible way. Each blood RNA sample was used to sequence both TCR alpha and TCR beta chains. Per the original workflow: A median of around 100,000 TCRs per sample was observed, with a range of roughly 23,224 to 750,000. V, J and CDR3 annotation of the TCR reads was performed with the Decombinator software suite. For PS versus PT1 abundance plots, all samples were subsampled to the same number of TCRs (28,000). TCRs were defined as expanded if absent before sensitization and observed at least eight times at the 2-week time point. TCRdb's own reprocessing of the public reads used fastp at Q25 and MiXCR and kept productive beta chains. Every entry covers one CDR3 protein and lists the most common genes and DNA from its rows. These V and J calls are TCRdb output, not the study's own analysis. The sample table records tens of thousands of distinct CDR3 sequences; about a tenth of these occur just once. The ten largest account for roughly 6.8% of the sample.

The junction shows trimming of 7 bases on V and 3 bases on J, and the gene matches do not reach 2 bases of it. Counted from cysteine to phenylalanine, this CDR3 has 11 amino acids. Here the CDR3 DNA is all that survives: 33 bases in frame from base 1. From the germline V gene, CDR1 is SQVTM and CDR2 is ANQGSEA. Per the publication, the time point label means: patch test 2, 6 weeks after DPC sensitization. Reading the label with the study, this specimen's treatment or condition is: therapeutic diphenylcyclopropenone sensitization with weekly scalp DPC. Blood at each patch-test visit was drawn before the patch test was applied. Patients were eligible if aged 18 to 70, diagnosed with alopecia and judged suitable for DPC therapy, and pregnant patients were excluded. Unfractionated whole blood was collected in Tempus Blood RNA tubes, and total RNA was extracted from that blood.

The chain was built from TRBV29-1 and TRBJ2-7, and TRBD2 aligns with 8 junction nucleotides. This material consisted of whole blood, taken in connection with sensitization to the hapten diphenylcyclopropenone (DPC). The sequence came from a woman in her 50s with alopecia areata. Some clones in this sample may be carry-over from other donors' samples. The sequenced DNA is TGCAGCGCCGGGGGGGACTACGAGCAGTACTTC. This codes for CSAGGDYEQYF.